The entry below describes one T cell receptor (beta chain). Its antigen is unknown. The sample is drawn from a study of shared clonotypes between healthy human individuals. Regarding the study as a whole: Larger estimated richness was generally seen in naive subsets than in memory subsets.

Positively selected for CCR7, the CD45RO-negative cells used as naive CD8 cells excluded terminally differentiated effector memory CD45RA+ cells. The assay was immunoSEQ multiplex PCR, and TCRdb's table has in-frame clones only and misses some. Of over 750,000 clones in the sample, around 96% were seen once. CDR1 and CDR2 from the germline V gene are MGHRA and YSYEKL. V dropped 3 bases and J dropped 6 bases, with 17 bases sitting between them. This CDR3 has 15 residues. This TCR was sampled from a man younger than 45 in good health. This chain links TRBV4-1 with TRBJ1-1; D remains unclear. Material for sequencing was naive CD8+ T cells sorted from blood. CDR3 coding DNA: TGCGCCAGCAGCCATACATCCGAGCATTTGCCTGAAGCTTTCTTT. Amino acids: CASSHTSEHLPEAFF.